This T cell receptor beta chain was identified during a study of OX40 agonist ivuxolimab in advanced cancers. Across the whole study: Ivuxolimab, which is an agonistic anti-OX40 (CD134) antibody, was administered to the patients. Prior anti-PD-1, anti-PD-L1 or anti-CTLA-4 therapy was allowed; 40% had some. Patients were 82.7% male with ages roughly 23 to 85, mean 60.

Germline V lookup: CDR1 SGHRS, CDR2 YFSETQ. V was clipped by 1 base and J by 2 bases, with 9 bases between them. This CDR3 has 14 residues. The method was immunoSEQ multiplex PCR; TCRdb's version includes in-frame clones alone and lacks a portion of them. The repertoire includes around 84,000 clones, around 90% of them detected once, and 0.43% sits in the top ten. Patients were ineligible given autoimmune disease history or systemic immunosuppression. Specimen: CD4+ or CD8+ T cells sorted from blood, collected in a trial of the OX40 agonist ivuxolimab. The chain combines TRBV5-1 with TRBJ2-5; no reliable D call. The receptor comes from an adult with an advanced solid tumor such as melanoma, head and neck, liver or kidney cancer. The CDR3 DNA sequence: TGCGCCAGCAGCTTGTCGGCTAATCAAGAGACCCAGTACTTC. Its translation: CASSLSANQETQYF. Looking up the rest from reference TRBV5-1 and TRBJ2-5 gives the full variable domain: KAGVTQTPRYLIKTRGQQVTLSCSPISGHRSVSWYQQTPGQGLQFLFEYFSETQRNKGNFPGRFSGRQFSNSRSEMNVSTLELGDSALYLCASSLSANQETQYFGPGTRLLVL.